These 9 T cell receptor beta chains were all obtained from the same sample, sequenced in a study of response to subunit inactivated influenza vaccine. In TCRdb, the RT-PCR reads were re-called with MiXCR into one record per CDR3 protein. The sample lists hundreds of thousands of distinct CDR3 sequences, approximately 12% seen once, with approximately 10% in the top ten. The specimen was PBMCs from blood, collected on the day of vaccination. These receptors were taken from a man aged 50 to 60 who received an inactivated influenza vaccine.

A remark on this clonotype: The junction shows a germline mismatch at one end, possibly a read error. The CDR3: CASSQEGLGTEAFF. The DNA of the CDR3 is TGTGCCAGCAGCCAAGAAGGTCTGGGCACTGAAGCTTTTTTT. The chain has TRBV3-1 and TRBJ1-1; D ambiguous. This CDR3 comprises 14 residues. CDR1 LGHDT and CDR2 YNNKEL come from the germline V gene (reference sequence).

J is TRBJ1-5 and V is TRBV7-2, with 9 bases that match TRBD1. The germline gives CDR1 SGHTA, CDR2 FQGNSA. The junction had 9 bases not matched to a gene; V was cut back by 2 bases and J by 7 bases. The length of the CDR3 is 16 residues. CDR3 bases: TGTGCCAGCAGCTTAAGCCTTCGGACAGGGGACCAGCCCCAGCATTTT. Translation: CASSLSLRTGDQPQHF.

This clonotype was recorded many times. The chain is built from TRBV4-3 and TRBJ2-7; TRBD1 might be the D (5 bases). CDR1 and CDR2 from the germline V gene are LGHNA and YSLEER. This CDR3 has 14 residues. Trimming cost V 0 bases and J 3 bases, with 9 bases left between them. The CDR3 is CASSQEQGFYEQYF. The CDR3 nucleotides are TGCGCCAGCAGCCAAGAGCAGGGATTCTACGAGCAGTACTTC.

Many counts were recorded for this clonotype. This sequence joins TRBV6-1 and TRBJ2-5, with 7 bases that match TRBD1. J lost 1 base, V lost 6 bases, and 11 bases had no gene match. CDR1 and CDR2 (germline): MNHNS, SASEGT. CDR3 length equals 16 residues. Here the CDR3 reads CASRLSTGEFQETQYF. Here the CDR3 DNA reads TGTGCCAGCAGACTATCTACAGGGGAATTCCAAGAGACCCAGTACTTC.

The gene calls are TRBV5-5 and TRBJ2-5, with 8 bases fitting TRBD2. This CDR3 comprises 14 residues. Germline values: CDR1 SGHKS, CDR2 YYEKEE (reference sequence). Trimming cost V 5 bases and J 5 bases; bases outside gene matches: 8. CDR3 protein: CASSTPGLVETQYF. The CDR3 region has the DNA TGTGCCAGCAGTACCCCGGGACTAGTCGAGACCCAGTACTTC.

The chain has TRBV6-5 and TRBJ2-3, with 10 bases aligning to TRBD2. The CDR3 length is 16 residues. V lost 0 bases to trimming and J lost 1 base; unmatched junction nucleotides: 1. CDR1 is MNHEY, CDR2 SVGAGI, per germline. CDR3 sequence: CASSYSTSGGTDTQYF. DNA of the CDR3: TGTGCCAGCAGTTACTCAACTAGCGGGGGCACAGATACGCAGTATTTT.

The table lists this clonotype with a few counts. The chain combines TRBV20-1 with TRBJ2-4, with D unresolved. The CDR3 is 16 amino acids. The V and J ends lost 1 base and 0 bases respectively, with 13 bases between them. Looked up from germline, CDR1 is DFQATT and CDR2 is SNEGSKA (reference sequence). CDR3 DNA: TGCAGTGCTAGAGTGTGGAATAGCTTAGCCAAAAACATTCAGTACTTC. Its protein product is CSARVWNSLAKNIQYF.

This clonotype has only a few counts. CDR3 amino acids: CATSERDRPYGYTF. The CDR3 DNA sequence: TGTGCCACCAGTGAAAGGGACAGACCCTATGGCTACACCTTC. The genes are TRBV24-1 and TRBJ1-2, with 7 bases aligning to TRBD1. Germline V CDR1 and CDR2: KGHDR, SFDVKD. Trimming took 4 bases from V and 4 from J; bases not matched to a gene: 5. CDR3 length: 14 residues.

The genes are TRBV5-1 and TRBJ2-2, with 11 bases aligning to TRBD2. The CDR3 contains 15 residues. V shed 3 bases, J shed 6 bases, and the junction held 4 bases outside the gene matches. From germline, CDR1 is SGHRS and CDR2 YFSETQ. The CDR3 coding sequence is TGCGCCAGCAGCTCCTGGACTAGCGGGCCCGGGGAGCTGTTTTTT. It yields the protein CASSSWTSGPGELFF.